This T cell receptor (beta chain) was found in a study of T-cell reconstitution after alpha-beta-depleted transplantation in children. Molecular barcoding with unique molecular identifiers was used for the TCRbeta library. In TCRdb, the PCR reads were re-called with MiXCR into one record per CDR3 protein. The sample lists approximately 240,000 distinct CDR3 sequences; about a tenth were seen once. The sequence derives from a human donor who donated a stem cell graft to a child with acute lymphoblastic leukemia. Sequenced material: PBMCs from the stem cell graft donor, taken from the stem cell graft.

CDR3 amino acids: CASSSIRQETQYF. CDR3 in DNA: TGTGCCAGCAGCTCCATACGGCAAGAGACCCAGTACTTC. The chain uses TRBV9 and TRBJ2-5; D is uncertain. The germline V gene encodes CDR1 SGDLS and CDR2 YYNGEE. The CDR3 contains 13 residues. The germline V and J ends were trimmed by 4 bases and 2 bases, with 9 bases remaining between them.